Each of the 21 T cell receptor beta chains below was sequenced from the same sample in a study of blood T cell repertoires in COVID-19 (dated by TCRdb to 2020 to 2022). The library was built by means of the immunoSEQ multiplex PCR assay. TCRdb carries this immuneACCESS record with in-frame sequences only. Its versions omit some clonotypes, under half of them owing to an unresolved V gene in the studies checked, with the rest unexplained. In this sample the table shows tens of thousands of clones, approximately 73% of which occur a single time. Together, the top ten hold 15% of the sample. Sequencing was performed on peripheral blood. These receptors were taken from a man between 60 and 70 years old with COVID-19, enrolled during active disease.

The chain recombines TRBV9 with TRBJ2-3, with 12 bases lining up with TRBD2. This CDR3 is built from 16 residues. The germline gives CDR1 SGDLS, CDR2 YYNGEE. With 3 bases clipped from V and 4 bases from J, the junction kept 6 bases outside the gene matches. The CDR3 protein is CASSGLAGGPSDTQYF. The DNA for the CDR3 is TGTGCCAGCAGCGGCCTAGCGGGGGGGCCTTCAGATACGCAGTATTTT.

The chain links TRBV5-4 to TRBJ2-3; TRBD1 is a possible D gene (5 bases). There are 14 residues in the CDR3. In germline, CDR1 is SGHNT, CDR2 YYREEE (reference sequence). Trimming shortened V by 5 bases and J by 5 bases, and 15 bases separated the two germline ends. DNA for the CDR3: TGTGCCAGCAGGGCGGCCAGGGTGGGAGATACGCAGTATTTT. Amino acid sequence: CASRAARVGDTQYF.

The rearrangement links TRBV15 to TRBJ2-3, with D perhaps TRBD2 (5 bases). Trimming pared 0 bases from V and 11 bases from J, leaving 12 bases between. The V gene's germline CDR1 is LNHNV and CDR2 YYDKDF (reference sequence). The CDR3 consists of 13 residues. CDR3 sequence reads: CATSRDMREKQYF. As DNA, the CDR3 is TGTGCCACCAGCAGAGATATGAGGGAGAAGCAGTATTTT.

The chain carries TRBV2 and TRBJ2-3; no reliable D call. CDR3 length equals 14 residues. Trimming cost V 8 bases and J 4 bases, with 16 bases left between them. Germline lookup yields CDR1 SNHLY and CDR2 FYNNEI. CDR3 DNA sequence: TGTGCCAGCCTCGAGTTTAGTGTGGCAGATACGCAGTATTTT. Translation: CASLEFSVADTQYF. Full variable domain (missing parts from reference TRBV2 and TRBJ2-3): EPEVTQTPSHQVTQMGQEVILRCVPISNHLYFYWYRQILGQKVEFLVSFYNNEISEKSEIFDDQFSVERPDGSNFTLKIRSTKLEDSAMYFCASLEFSVADTQYFGPGTRLTVL.

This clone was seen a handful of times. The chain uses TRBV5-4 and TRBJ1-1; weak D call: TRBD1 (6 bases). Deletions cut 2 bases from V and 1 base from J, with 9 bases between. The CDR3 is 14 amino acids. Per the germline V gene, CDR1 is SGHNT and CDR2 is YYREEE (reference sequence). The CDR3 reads CASSFRGENTEAFF. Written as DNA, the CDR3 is TGTGCCAGCAGCTTCAGGGGCGAGAACACTGAAGCTTTCTTT.

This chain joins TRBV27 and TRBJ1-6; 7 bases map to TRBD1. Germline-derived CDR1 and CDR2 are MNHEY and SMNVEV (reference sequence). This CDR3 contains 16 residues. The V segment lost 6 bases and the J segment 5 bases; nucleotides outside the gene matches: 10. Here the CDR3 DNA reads TGTGCCAGCAGGGAGACAGGGACCGTAAATAATTCACCCCTCCACTTT. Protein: CASRETGTVNNSPLHF.

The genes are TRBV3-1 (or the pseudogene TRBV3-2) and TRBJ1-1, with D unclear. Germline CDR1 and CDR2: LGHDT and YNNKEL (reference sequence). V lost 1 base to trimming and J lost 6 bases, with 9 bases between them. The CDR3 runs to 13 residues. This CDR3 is CASSQGAIPEAFF. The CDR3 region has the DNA TGTGCCAGCAGCCAAGGGGCCATCCCTGAAGCTTTCTTT.

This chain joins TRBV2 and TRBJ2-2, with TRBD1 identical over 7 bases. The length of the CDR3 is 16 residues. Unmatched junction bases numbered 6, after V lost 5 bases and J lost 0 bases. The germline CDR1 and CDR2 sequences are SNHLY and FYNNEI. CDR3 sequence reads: CASSRGQPANTGELFF. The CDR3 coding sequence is TGTGCCAGCAGTAGGGGACAGCCCGCGAACACCGGGGAGCTGTTTTTT.

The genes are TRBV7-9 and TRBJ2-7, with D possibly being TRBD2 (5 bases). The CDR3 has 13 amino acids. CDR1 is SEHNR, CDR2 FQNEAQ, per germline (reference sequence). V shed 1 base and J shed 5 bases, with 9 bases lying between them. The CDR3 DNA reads TGTGCCAGCAGCTTAGGGCGGGCTGACGAGCAGTACTTC. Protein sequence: CASSLGRADEQYF.

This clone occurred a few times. DNA for the CDR3: TGTGCCAGTAGTATGGCCCCGGGGGGCTCCTACGAGCAGTACTTC. It is translated as CASSMAPGGSYEQYF. The rearrangement uses TRBV19 and TRBJ2-7; TRBD2 matches at 7 bases. J was trimmed by 0 bases and V by 3 bases; bases with no gene match: 5. CDR3 length: 15 amino acids. The germline V gene encodes CDR1 LNHDA and CDR2 SQIVND (reference sequence).

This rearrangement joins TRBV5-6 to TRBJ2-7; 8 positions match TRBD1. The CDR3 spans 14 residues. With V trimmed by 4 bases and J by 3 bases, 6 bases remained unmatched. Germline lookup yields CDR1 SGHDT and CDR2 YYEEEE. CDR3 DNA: TGTGCCAGCAGCCGGGGACAGGTCGGCTACGAGCAGTACTTC. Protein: CASSRGQVGYEQYF.

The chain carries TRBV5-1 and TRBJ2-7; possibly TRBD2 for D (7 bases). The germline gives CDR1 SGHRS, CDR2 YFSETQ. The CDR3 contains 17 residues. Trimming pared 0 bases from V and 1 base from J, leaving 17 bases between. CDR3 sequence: CASSLEGGGDTSYEQYF. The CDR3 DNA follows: TGCGCCAGCAGCTTGGAGGGGGGAGGGGACACGTCCTACGAGCAGTACTTC.

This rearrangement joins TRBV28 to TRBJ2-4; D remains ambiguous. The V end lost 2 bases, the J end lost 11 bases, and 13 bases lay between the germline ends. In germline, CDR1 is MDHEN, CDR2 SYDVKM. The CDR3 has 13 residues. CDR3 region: CASSLGPSIVQYF. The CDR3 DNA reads TGTGCCAGCAGTTTAGGGCCTTCTATCGTTCAGTACTTC.

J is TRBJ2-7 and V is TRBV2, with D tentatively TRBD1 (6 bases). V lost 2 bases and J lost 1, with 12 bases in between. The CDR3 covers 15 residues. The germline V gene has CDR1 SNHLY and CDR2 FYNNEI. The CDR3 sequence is CASSEQVGQSYEQYF. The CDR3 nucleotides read TGTGCCAGCAGTGAACAGGTCGGACAGTCCTACGAGCAGTACTTC.

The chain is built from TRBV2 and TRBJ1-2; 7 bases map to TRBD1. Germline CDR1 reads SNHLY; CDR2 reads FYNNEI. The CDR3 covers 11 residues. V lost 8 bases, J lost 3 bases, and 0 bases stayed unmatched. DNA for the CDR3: TGTGCCAGCGGGACAGACTATGGCTACACCTTC. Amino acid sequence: CASGTDYGYTF.

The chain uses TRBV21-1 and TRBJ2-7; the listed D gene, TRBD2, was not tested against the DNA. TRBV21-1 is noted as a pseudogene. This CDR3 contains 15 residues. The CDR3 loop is CASRKQAGGLLEQYF. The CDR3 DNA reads TGTGCCAGCAGGAAACAGGCGGGGGGCTTACTCGAGCAGTACTTC.

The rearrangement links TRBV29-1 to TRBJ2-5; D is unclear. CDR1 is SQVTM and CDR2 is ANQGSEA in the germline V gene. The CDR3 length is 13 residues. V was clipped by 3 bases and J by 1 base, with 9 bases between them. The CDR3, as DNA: TGCAGCGTTGAGGAGTATTTCCAAGAGACCCAGTACTTC. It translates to CSVEEYFQETQYF.

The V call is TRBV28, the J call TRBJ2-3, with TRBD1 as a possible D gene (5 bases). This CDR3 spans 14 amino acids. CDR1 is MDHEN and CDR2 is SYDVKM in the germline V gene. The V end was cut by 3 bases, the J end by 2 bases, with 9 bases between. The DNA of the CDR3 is TGTGCCAGCAGTTTTGCAGGGTTCACAGATACGCAGTATTTT. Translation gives CASSFAGFTDTQYF.

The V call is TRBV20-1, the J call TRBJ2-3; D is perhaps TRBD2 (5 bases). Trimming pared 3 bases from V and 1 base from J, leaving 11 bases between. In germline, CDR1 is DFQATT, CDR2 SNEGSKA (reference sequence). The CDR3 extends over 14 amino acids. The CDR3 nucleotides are TGCAGTGCTAGTTCCGGGGTCGGCACAGATACGCAGTATTTT. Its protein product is CSASSGVGTDTQYF.

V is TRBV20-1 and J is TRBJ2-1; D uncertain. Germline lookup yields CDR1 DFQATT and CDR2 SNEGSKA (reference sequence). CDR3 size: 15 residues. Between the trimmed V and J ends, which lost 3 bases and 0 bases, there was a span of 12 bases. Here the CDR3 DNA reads TGCAGTGCTAGTCTTTCGTCCCGCTCCTACAATGAGCAGTTCTTC. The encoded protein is CSASLSSRSYNEQFF.

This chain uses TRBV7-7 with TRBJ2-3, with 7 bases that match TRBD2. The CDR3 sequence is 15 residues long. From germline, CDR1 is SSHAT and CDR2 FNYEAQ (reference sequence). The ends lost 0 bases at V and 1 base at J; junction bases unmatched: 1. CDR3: CASSLAAGGTDTQYF. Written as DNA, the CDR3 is TGTGCCAGCAGCTTAGCGGCGGGGGGCACAGATACGCAGTATTTT.